The subject of this entry is one TCR beta chain. Target depth was 1 in 200,000 to 1 in 1 million T cells, about 10x per clonotype. Data came from immunoSEQ multiplex PCR; TCRdb stores just in-frame clones and leaves some out. The sample has roughly 180,000 clones; approximately 80% are singletons. The record originates from a study of cytotoxic CD8 clonotypes in ibrutinib-treated CLL. The wider study: Patients: more than nine relapsed/refractory, some 15 treatment-naive, about 18 IGHV unmutated.

The CDR3 is 15 amino acids. The germline gives CDR1 SGDLS, CDR2 YYNGEE. With 4 bases clipped from V and 7 bases from J, the junction kept 10 bases outside the gene matches. This chain uses TRBV9 with TRBJ2-1; 8 positions match TRBD2. Sequencing used PBMCs, obtained after 24 months of ibrutinib treatment. The sequence derives from a human donor with chronic lymphocytic leukemia. The CDR3 sequence: CASSISGGVGNEQFF. The CDR3 DNA follows: TGTGCCAGCAGCATCAGCGGGGGTGTTGGAAATGAGCAGTTCTTC.